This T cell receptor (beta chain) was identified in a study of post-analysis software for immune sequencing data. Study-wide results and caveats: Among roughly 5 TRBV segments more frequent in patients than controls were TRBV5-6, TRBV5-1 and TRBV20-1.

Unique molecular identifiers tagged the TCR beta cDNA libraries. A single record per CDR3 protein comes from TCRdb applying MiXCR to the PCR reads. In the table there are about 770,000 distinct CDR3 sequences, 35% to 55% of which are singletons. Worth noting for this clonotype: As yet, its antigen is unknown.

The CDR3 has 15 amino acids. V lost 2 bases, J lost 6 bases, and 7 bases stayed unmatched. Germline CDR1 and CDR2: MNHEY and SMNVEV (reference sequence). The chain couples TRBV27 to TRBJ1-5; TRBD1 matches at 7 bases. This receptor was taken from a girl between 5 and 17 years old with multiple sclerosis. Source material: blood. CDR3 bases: TGTGCCAGCAGTTTAATCGGAGGGGGCGGTCAGCCCCAGCATTTT. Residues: CASSLIGGGGQPQHF.